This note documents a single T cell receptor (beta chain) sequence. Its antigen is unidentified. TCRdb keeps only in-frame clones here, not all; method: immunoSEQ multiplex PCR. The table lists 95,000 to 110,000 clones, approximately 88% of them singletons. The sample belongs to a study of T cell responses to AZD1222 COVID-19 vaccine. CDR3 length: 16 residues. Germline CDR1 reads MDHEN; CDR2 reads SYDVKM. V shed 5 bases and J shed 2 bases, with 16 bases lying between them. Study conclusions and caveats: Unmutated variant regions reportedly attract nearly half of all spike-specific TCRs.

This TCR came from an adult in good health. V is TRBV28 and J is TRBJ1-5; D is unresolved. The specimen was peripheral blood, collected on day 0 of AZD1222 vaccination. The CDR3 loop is CASSPRARVGNQPQHF. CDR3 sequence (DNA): TGTGCCAGCAGTCCGAGGGCGCGGGTGGGCAATCAGCCCCAGCATTTT.